The 19 T cell receptor beta chains below all came from one sample that was sequenced in a study of metastatic and nonmetastatic thyroid tumors. Via MiXCR, TCRdb re-called the PCR reads. Of approximately 20,000 clones in the sample, about a third were seen once. Every patient was untreated before thyroid surgery. Sequencing input: tumor tissue. The receptors were sampled from a male donor with papillary thyroid cancer or a benign thyroid nodule (not recorded which). Some clones in this sample may be carry-over from other donors' samples.

This sequence joins TRBV20-1 and TRBJ2-7; 9 nucleotides align to TRBD1. Germline V CDR1 and CDR2: DFQATT, SNEGSKA (reference sequence). Trimming took 5 bases from V and 4 from J; bases not matched to a gene: 6. CDR3 length: 13 amino acids. CDR3 DNA sequence: TGCAGTGCTTGCGGACAGGGGCAGTACGAGCAGTACTTC. Translated: CSACGQGQYEQYF.

A few counts support this clone. CDR3: CASSYKSVLVYEQYF. The CDR3 nucleotides are TGTGCCAGCAGTTACAAATCTGTACTAGTCTACGAGCAGTACTTC. J is TRBJ2-7 and V is TRBV6-5; weak D call: TRBD2 (5 bases). V was pared by 2 bases and J by 3 bases, with 14 bases between. The CDR3 is 15 amino acids. From germline, CDR1 is MNHEY and CDR2 SVGAGI.

This clone was detected many times. The chain links TRBV7-2 to TRBJ2-3; D call uncertain. This CDR3 has 13 amino acids. V lost 4 bases to trimming and J lost 4 bases, with 9 bases between them. CDR1 and CDR2 from the germline V gene are SGHTA and FQGNSA. CDR3 nucleotide sequence: TGTGCCAGCAGCTCCCCCCCGGCAGATACGCAGTATTTT. The encoded protein is CASSSPPADTQYF.

Ten or more counts support this clone. This rearrangement joins TRBV11-2 to TRBJ1-6; a weak D match, TRBD1 (6 bases). Between the trimmed V and J ends, which lost 3 bases and 5 bases, there was a span of 11 bases. This CDR3 has 15 residues. Germline V gene sequence: CDR1 SGHAT, CDR2 FQNNGV. Here the CDR3 DNA reads TGTGCCAGCAGCTTTGCCGGGACAAATAATTCACCCCTCCACTTT. It yields the protein CASSFAGTNNSPLHF.

The J gene is TRBJ1-3, the V gene TRBV6-1; D remains ambiguous. This CDR3 contains 15 residues. Looked up from germline, CDR1 is MNHNS and CDR2 is SASEGT. Trimming took off 2 bases at V and 0 bases at J, with 8 bases between the two ends. The CDR3 DNA reads TGTGCCAGCAGTGAATGGGGAAACTCTGGAAACACCATATATTTT. It yields the protein CASSEWGNSGNTIYF.

This chain joins TRBV7-8 and TRBJ2-1, with a possible D match to TRBD2 (7 bases). The CDR3 covers 13 residues. Germline loops: CDR1 SGHVS, CDR2 FQNEAQ. Trimming took off 5 bases at V and 9 bases at J, with 14 bases between the two ends. In nucleotides, the CDR3 is TGTGCCAGCAGCCATGGAAGGGGGGGTGAGCAGTTCTTC. Translation: CASSHGRGGEQFF.

This chain links TRBV5-1 with TRBJ1-2; the D is unclear. CDR1 and CDR2 from the germline V gene are SGHRS and YFSETQ. The CDR3 spans 14 residues. With 2 bases removed from V and 2 bases from J, the gap between germline ends came to 10 bases. CDR3 nucleotides: TGCGCCAGCAGCTTTTCCCCAGAGAACTATGGCTACACCTTC. This codes for CASSFSPENYGYTF. Full variable domain (missing parts from reference TRBV5-1 and TRBJ1-2): KAGVTQTPRYLIKTRGQQVTLSCSPISGHRSVSWYQQTPGQGLQFLFEYFSETQRNKGNFPGRFSGRQFSNSRSEMNVSTLELGDSALYLCASSFSPENYGYTFGSGTRLTVV.

This clone was counted a few times. The gene calls are TRBV10-3 and TRBJ1-1; D might be TRBD1 (5 bases). Germline V gene lookup returns CDR1 ENHRY and CDR2 SYGVKD. The V end was cut by 1 base, the J end by 0 bases, with 12 bases between. There are 16 residues in the CDR3. CDR3 nucleotides: TGTGCCATCAGTGAGTTGCGGGGGTCCATGAACACTGAAGCTTTCTTT. This encodes CAISELRGSMNTEAFF.

The table lists this clone with many counts. The chain has TRBV20-1 and TRBJ2-5; D ambiguous. Trimming removed 5 bases at V and 5 bases at J, with 9 bases between. Germline V gives CDR1 DFQATT, CDR2 SNEGSKA (reference sequence). CDR3 size: 11 residues. The CDR3 coding sequence is TGCAGTGCTCCCGAATTGGAGACCCAGTACTTC. This codes for CSAPELETQYF.

The sample holds one count of this clone. The chain joins TRBV11-3 to TRBJ2-1, with TRBD1 as a possible D gene (5 bases). Germline-derived CDR1 and CDR2 are SGHNT and YENEEA. This CDR3 comprises 13 residues. Trimming shortened V by 1 base and J by 8 bases, and 9 bases separated the two germline ends. The CDR3 DNA is TGTGCCAGCAGCTTAGCACAGGCCCATGAGCAGTTCTTC. This encodes CASSLAQAHEQFF. The entire variable domain, with the rest obtained from reference TRBV11-3 and TRBJ2-1, is as follows: EAGVVQSPRYKIIEKKQPVAFWCNPISGHNTLYWYLQNLGQGPELLIRYENEEAVDDSQLPKDRFSAERLKGVDSTLKIQPAELGDSAVYLCASSLAQAHEQFFGPGTRLTVL.

The V call is TRBV4-2, the J call TRBJ1-5; D uncertain. The germline V gene encodes CDR1 LGHNA and CDR2 YNFKEQ. The V end was cut by 0 bases, the J end by 0 bases, with 18 bases between. The CDR3 has 19 residues. CDR3 sequence (DNA): TGTGCCAGCAGCCAAGAAACCCAATGGGGAGATTATAGCAATCAGCCCCAGCATTTT. This codes for CASSQETQWGDYSNQPQHF.

Only a few counts were recorded for this clone. The J gene is TRBJ1-6, the V gene TRBV7-2; D not certain. This CDR3 has 12 residues. V shed 1 base and J shed 9 bases, with 4 bases lying between them. Germline CDR1 and CDR2: SGHTA and FQGNSA. This chain's CDR3 is CASSLGGSPLHF. The CDR3 region has the DNA TGTGCCAGCAGCTTAGGGGGTTCACCCCTCCACTTT.

The rearrangement joins TRBV3-1 to TRBJ2-7; D may match TRBD1 or TRBD2 (5 bases each). The CDR3 is 16 amino acids. CDR1 is LGHDT, CDR2 YNNKEL, per germline (reference sequence). V gave up 11 bases and J gave up 4 bases, with 27 bases separating them. The CDR3 DNA reads TGTGCCTTCAGCCAAGATCGGGGACGAGCGCGGTACGAGCAGTACTTC. It specifies CAFSQDRGRARYEQYF.

This chain links TRBV5-4 with TRBJ2-7; weak D call: TRBD1 (7 bases). Germline CDR1 is SGHNT and CDR2 is YYREEE (reference sequence). The CDR3 is 15 amino acids. V lost 4 bases and J 0 bases, leaving 14 bases between the germline ends. CDR3 nucleotide sequence: TGTGCCAGCAGCCTGACAGGGAGGACCTCCTACGAGCAGTACTTC. Protein sequence: CASSLTGRTSYEQYF.

This clone was recorded once. Germline and junction disagree at one end, which may indicate a read error. The rearrangement joins TRBV6-2 or TRBV6-3 to TRBJ1-1; possible D gene TRBD1, 5 bases. Germline V CDR1 and CDR2: MNHEY, SVGEGT. The CDR3 has 15 residues. The CDR3 loop reads CACSLLSGLDTEAVF. DNA for the CDR3: TGTGCCTGCAGTTTACTCTCAGGTCTGGACACTGAAGCTGTCTTT.

The rearrangement joins TRBV9 to TRBJ2-7; D assignment may be TRBD1 or TRBD2 (5 bases each). This CDR3 has 13 residues. Per germline, CDR1 SGDLS and CDR2 YYNGEE. V was clipped by 2 bases and J by 4 bases, with 10 bases between them. Written as DNA, the CDR3 is TGTGCCAGCAGCGTCCGGGACGGGTACGAGCAGTACTTC. Translation: CASSVRDGYEQYF.

This clone was found many times. This chain links TRBV10-2 with TRBJ1-2, with TRBD1 as a possible D gene (5 bases). V was pared by 2 bases and J by 6 bases, with 10 bases between. This CDR3 is built from 13 residues. The V gene's germline CDR1 is WSHSY and CDR2 SAAADI. The CDR3 is CASSEAQGNGYTF. The DNA for the CDR3 is TGCGCCAGCAGTGAGGCGCAGGGAAATGGCTACACCTTC.

By share, this clone counts as medium-sized (0.01 to 0.1%). This chain connects TRBV9 to TRBJ2-7; D call uncertain. Trimming took 0 bases from V and 2 from J, leaving 12 bases between them. This CDR3 has 15 residues. CDR1 SGDLS and CDR2 YYNGEE come from the germline V gene. In DNA, the CDR3 is TGTGCCAGCAGCGTAGCTATAGACCCAGCCTACGAGCAGTACTTC. It encodes CASSVAIDPAYEQYF.

This clone has a count of ten or more. The same CDR3 also results from other DNA sequences found in this sample. This chain joins TRBV4-1 and TRBJ1-1; perhaps TRBD1 as D (5 bases). Germline V gene lookup returns CDR1 MGHRA and CDR2 YSYEKL. The CDR3 consists of 17 residues. The V end lost 0 bases, the J end lost 1 base, and 15 bases lay between the germline ends. The CDR3 DNA follows: TGCGCCAGCAGCCAAGATCAATTGGACGGGGCGAACACTGAAGCTTTCTTT. It codes for CASSQDQLDGANTEAFF.